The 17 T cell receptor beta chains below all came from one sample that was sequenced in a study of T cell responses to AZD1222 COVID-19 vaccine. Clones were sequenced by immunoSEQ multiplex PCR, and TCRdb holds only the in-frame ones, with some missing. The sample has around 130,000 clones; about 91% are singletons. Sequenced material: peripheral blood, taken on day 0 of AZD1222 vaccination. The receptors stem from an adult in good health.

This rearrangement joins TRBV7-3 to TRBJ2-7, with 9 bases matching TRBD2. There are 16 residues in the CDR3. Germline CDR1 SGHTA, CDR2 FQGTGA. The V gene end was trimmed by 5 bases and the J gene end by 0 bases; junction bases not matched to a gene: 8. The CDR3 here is CASSEGLASYSYEQYF. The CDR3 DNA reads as TGTGCCAGCAGCGAAGGACTAGCGAGCTACTCCTACGAGCAGTACTTC.

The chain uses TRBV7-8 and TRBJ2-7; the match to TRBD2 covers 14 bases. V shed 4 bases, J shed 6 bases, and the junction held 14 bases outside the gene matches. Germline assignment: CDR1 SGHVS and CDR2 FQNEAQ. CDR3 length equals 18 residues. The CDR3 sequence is CASSSLSTGTSGSLEQYF. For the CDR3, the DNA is TGTGCCAGCAGCTCACTCTCGACCGGGACTAGCGGGAGTCTCGAGCAGTACTTC.

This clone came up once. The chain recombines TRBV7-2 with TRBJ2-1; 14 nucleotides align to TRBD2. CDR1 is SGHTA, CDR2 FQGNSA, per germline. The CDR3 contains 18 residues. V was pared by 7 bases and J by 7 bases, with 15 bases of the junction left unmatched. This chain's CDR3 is CASTLTSGRADSRNEQFF. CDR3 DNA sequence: TGTGCCAGCACCCTGACTAGCGGGAGGGCTGATAGTCGAAATGAGCAGTTCTTC.

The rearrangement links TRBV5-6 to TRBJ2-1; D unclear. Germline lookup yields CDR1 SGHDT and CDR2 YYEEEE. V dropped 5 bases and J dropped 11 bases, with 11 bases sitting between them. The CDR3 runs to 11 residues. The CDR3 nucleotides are TGTGCCAGCAGTTGGGAATCAAAGCAGTTCTTC. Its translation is CASSWESKQFF. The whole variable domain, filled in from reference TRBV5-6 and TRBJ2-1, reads DAGVTQSPTHLIKTRGQQVTLRCSPKSGHDTVSWYQQALGQGPQFIFQYYEEEERQRGNFPDRFSGHQFPNYSSELNVNALLLGDSALYLCASSWESKQFFGPGTRLTVL.

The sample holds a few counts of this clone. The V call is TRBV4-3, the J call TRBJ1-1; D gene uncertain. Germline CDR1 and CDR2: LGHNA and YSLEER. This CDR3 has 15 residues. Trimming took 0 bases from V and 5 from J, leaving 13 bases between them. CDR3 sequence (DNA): TGCGCCAGCAGCCAAGATTCGGGGATTTGGACTGAAGCTTTCTTT. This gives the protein CASSQDSGIWTEAFF.

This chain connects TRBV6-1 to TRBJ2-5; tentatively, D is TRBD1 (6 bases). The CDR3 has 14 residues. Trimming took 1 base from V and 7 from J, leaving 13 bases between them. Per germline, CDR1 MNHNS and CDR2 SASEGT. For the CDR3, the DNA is TGTGCCAGCAGTGAAGTCGGGACATCGGGGACCCAGTACTTC. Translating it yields CASSEVGTSGTQYF.

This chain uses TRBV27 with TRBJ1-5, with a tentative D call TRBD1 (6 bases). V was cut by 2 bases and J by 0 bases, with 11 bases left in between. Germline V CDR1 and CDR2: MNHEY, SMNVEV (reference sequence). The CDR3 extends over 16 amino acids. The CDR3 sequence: CASSLAGGGSNQPQHF. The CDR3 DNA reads TGTGCCAGCAGTTTAGCCGGGGGCGGTAGCAATCAGCCCCAGCATTTT.

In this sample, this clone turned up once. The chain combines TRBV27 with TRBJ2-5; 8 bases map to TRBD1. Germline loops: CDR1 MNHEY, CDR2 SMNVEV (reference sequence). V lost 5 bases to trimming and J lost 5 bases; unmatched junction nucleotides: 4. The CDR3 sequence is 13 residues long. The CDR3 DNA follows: TGTGCCAGCAGTCGGACAGGGCTGGAGACCCAGTACTTC. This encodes CASSRTGLETQYF.

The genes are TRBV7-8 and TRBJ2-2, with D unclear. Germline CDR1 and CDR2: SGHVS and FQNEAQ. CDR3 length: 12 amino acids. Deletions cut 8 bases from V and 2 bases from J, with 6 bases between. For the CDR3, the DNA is TGTGCCAGCCGGAGAAACACCGGGGAGCTGTTTTTT. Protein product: CASRRNTGELFF.

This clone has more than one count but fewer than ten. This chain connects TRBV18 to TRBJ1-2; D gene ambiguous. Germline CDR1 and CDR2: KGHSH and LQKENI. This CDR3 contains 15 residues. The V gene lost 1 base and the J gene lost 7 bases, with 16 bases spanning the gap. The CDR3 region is CASSPQDEGGGGYTF. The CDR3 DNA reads TGTGCCAGCTCACCACAGGACGAGGGAGGTGGTGGCTACACCTTC.

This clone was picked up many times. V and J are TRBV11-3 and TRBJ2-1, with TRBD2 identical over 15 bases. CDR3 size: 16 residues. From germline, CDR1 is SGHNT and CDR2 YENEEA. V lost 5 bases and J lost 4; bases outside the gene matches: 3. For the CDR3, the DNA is TGTGCCAGCAGCCCGGGACTAGCGGGAGGATACAATGAGCAGTTCTTC. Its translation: CASSPGLAGGYNEQFF. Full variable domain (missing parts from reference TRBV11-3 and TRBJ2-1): EAGVVQSPRYKIIEKKQPVAFWCNPISGHNTLYWYLQNLGQGPELLIRYENEEAVDDSQLPKDRFSAERLKGVDSTLKIQPAELGDSAVYLCASSPGLAGGYNEQFFGPGTRLTVL.

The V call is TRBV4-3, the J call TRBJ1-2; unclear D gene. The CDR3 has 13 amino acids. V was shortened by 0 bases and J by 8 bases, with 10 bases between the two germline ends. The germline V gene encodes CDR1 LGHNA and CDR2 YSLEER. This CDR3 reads CASSQESVGGYTF. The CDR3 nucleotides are TGCGCCAGCAGCCAAGAGTCAGTTGGGGGCTACACCTTC.

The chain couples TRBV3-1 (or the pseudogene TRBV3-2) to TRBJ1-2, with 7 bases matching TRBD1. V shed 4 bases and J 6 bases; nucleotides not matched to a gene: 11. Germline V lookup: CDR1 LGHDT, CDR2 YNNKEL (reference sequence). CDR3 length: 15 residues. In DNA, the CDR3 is TGTGCCAGCAGCCCTCAGGGCCGCAGGGGGAATGGCTACACCTTC. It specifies CASSPQGRRGNGYTF.

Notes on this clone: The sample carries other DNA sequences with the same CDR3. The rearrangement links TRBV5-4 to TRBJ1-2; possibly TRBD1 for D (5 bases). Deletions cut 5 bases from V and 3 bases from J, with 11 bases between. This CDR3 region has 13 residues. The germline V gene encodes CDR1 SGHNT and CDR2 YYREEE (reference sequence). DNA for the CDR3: TGTGCCAGCAGTTATGGGACGGACTATGGCTACACCTTC. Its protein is CASSYGTDYGYTF. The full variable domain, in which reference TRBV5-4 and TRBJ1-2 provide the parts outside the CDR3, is ETGVTQSPTHLIKTRGQQVTLRCSSQSGHNTVSWYQQALGQGPQFIFQYYREEENGRGNFPPRFSGLQFPNYSSELNVNALELDDSALYLCASSYGTDYGYTFGSGTRLTVV.

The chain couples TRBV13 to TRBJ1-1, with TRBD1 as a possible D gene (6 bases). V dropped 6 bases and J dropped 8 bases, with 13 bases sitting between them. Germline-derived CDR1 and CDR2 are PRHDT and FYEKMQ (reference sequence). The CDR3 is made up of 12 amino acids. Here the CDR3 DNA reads TGTGCCAGCAGTCCCAAGGGGGACGAAGCTTTCTTT. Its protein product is CASSPKGDEAFF.

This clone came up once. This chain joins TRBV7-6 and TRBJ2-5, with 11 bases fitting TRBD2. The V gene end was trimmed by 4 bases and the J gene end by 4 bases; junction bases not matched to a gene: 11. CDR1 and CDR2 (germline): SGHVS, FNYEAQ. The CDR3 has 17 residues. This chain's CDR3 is CASSSPPGTSGSETQYF. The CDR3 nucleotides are TGTGCCAGCAGCTCCCCACCCGGGACTAGCGGATCAGAGACCCAGTACTTC.

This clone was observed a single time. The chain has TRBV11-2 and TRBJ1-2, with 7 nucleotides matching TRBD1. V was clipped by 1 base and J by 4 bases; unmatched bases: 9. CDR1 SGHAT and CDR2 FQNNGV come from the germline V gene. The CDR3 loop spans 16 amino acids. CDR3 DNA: TGTGCCAGCAGCTTAGCCAGGGGCAGGGGGTTCTATGGCTACACCTTC. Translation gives CASSLARGRGFYGYTF.